This T cell receptor beta chain was captured in a study of T cell responses to AZD1222 COVID-19 vaccine. Overall study findings and caveats: Among the donors, most were white British and more were female, and clonal diversity was possibly underestimated. Among vaccine-associated CD4 TCRs, coverage spanned spike, with dominance at 160-218 and 743-854.

This CDR3 has 13 amino acids. CDR1 MNHEY and CDR2 SVGAGI come from the germline V gene. Trimming took 10 bases from V and 3 from J, leaving 15 bases between them. Sequenced by immunoSEQ multiplex PCR; TCRdb stores in-frame clones only, minus some. The profile covers 95,000 to 150,000 clones, with about 91% appearing a single time and roughly 5% taken by the ten largest. In regard to this clone: What it binds is unknown.

The receptor comes from an adult in good health. The chain joins TRBV6-5 to TRBJ1-1, with D perhaps matching TRBD1 (5 bases). Material: peripheral blood, obtained on day 0 of AZD1222 vaccination. DNA of the CDR3: TGTGCCACCAGCAGGGTGGTGGACACTGAAGCTTTCTTT. This translates into CATSRVVDTEAFF.